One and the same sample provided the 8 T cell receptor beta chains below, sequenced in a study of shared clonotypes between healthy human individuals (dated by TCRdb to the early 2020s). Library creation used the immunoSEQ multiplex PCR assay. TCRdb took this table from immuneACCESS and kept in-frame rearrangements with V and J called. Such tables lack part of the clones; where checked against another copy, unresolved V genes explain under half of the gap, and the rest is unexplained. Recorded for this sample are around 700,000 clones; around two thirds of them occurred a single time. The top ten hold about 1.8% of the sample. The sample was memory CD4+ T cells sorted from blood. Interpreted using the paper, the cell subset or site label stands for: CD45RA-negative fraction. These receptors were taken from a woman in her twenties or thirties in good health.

CDR3 nucleotide sequence: TGTGCCAGCAGCTTAGCCGGAAAGAACTATGGCTACACCTTC. It yields the protein CASSLAGKNYGYTF. The V call is TRBV7-9, the J call TRBJ1-2; no firm D call. The CDR3 totals 14 residues. The germline V gene encodes CDR1 SEHNR and CDR2 FQNEAQ (reference sequence). V was pared by 0 bases and J by 2 bases, with 7 bases between.

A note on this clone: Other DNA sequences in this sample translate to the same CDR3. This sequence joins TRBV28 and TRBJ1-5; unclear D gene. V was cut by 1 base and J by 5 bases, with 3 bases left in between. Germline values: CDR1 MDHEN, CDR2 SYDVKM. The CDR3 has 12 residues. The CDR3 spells CASSLSHQPQHF. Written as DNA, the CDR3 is TGTGCCAGCAGTTTATCCCATCAGCCCCAGCATTTT.

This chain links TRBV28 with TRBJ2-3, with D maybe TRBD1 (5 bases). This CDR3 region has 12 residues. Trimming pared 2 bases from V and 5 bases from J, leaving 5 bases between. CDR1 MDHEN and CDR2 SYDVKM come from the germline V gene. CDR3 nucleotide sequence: TGTGCCAGCAGTTTAAGGGGAGATACGCAGTATTTT. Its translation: CASSLRGDTQYF.

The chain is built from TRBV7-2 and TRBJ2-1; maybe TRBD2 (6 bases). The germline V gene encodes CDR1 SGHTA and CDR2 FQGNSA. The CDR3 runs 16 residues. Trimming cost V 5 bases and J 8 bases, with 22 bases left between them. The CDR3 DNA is TGTGCCAGCAGCCCCAAGACTAGTTTGGGAGGCCATGAGCAGTTCTTC. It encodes CASSPKTSLGGHEQFF.

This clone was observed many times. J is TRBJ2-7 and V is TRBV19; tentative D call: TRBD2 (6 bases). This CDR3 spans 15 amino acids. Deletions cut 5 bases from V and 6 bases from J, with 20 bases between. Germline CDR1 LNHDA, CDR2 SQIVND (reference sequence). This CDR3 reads CASSPGPSMGGEQYF. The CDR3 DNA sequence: TGTGCCAGTAGTCCCGGGCCGTCAATGGGGGGCGAGCAGTACTTC.

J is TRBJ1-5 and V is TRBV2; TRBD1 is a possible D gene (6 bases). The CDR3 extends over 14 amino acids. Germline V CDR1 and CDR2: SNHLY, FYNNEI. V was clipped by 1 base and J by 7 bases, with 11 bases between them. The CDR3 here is CASSEGQVGQPQHF. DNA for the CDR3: TGTGCCAGCAGTGAAGGACAGGTGGGCCAGCCCCAGCATTTT.

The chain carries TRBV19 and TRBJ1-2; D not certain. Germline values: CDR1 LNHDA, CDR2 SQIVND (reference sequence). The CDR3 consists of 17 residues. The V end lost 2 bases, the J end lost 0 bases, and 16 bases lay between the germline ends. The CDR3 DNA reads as TGTGCCAGTAGTATATCCGGGATGGGGTTCTCTAACTATGGCTACACCTTC. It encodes CASSISGMGFSNYGYTF.

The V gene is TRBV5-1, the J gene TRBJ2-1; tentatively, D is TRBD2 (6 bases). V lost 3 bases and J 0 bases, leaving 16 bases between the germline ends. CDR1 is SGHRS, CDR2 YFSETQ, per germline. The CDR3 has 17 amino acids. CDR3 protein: CASSSRGAGSSYNEQFF. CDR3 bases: TGCGCCAGCAGCTCCCGTGGGGCGGGAAGCTCCTACAATGAGCAGTTCTTC.